This is a list of T cell receptor beta chains from one sample in a study of technical replicates of blood from a few donors. Data came from immunoSEQ multiplex PCR; TCRdb stores just in-frame clones and leaves some out. The sample has 78,000 or so clones, 75% to 90% seen once; the top ten hold roughly 0.41%. The material sequenced was T cells isolated from PBMCs. Source of these receptors: a human donor in good health. Each CDR3 is given with its conserved first and last residue. The D gene is left open where the match is weak. Size values are once, few and many counts, or a class for expanded clones, and some rows have none.

d_call	clone_size	j_call	v_call	cdr3_aa	cdr3_nt
-	-	TRBJ1-1	TRBV7-9	CASSLSGVTEAFF	TGTGCCAGCAGCTTAAGCGGTGTGACTGAAGCTTTCTTT
-	-	TRBJ2-7	TRBV7-9	CASSQDTSYEQYF	TGTGCCAGCAGTCAGGACACCTCCTACGAGCAGTACTTC
-	-	TRBJ2-2	TRBV7-3	CASSQDGFTGELFF	TGTGCCAGCAGCCAAGACGGGTTCACCGGGGAGCTGTTTTTT
-	-	TRBJ2-2	TRBV28	CASSLGARSGELFF	TGTGCCAGCAGTTTAGGGGCTAGATCCGGGGAGCTGTTTTTT
-	few	TRBJ1-5	TRBV28	CASSWGDYSNQPQHF	TGTGCCAGCAGTTGGGGGGATTATAGCAATCAGCCCCAGCATTTT
TRBD1	-	TRBJ2-1	TRBV6-5	CASSHDLTGVDEQFF	TGTGCCAGCAGCCACGACCTGACAGGGGTCGATGAGCAGTTCTTC
TRBD1	-	TRBJ2-2	TRBV6-1	CASSEVPGRGFIFWPGELFF	TGTGCCAGCAGTGAAGTGCCGGGCAGGGGGTTTATCTTTTGGCCCGGGGAGCTGTTTTTT
TRBD2	-	TRBJ2-5	TRBV7-8	CASSLAPSGSVGQYF	TGTGCCAGCAGCTTAGCGCCTAGCGGGAGCGTAGGCCAGTACTTC
TRBD1	-	TRBJ2-7	TRBV27	CASGWTGVSYEQYF	TGTGCCAGCGGATGGACAGGTGTATCCTACGAGCAGTACTTC
-	-	TRBJ1-1	TRBV7-9	CASSGTLLLNTEAFF	TGTGCCAGCAGCGGTACATTGCTGCTGAATACTGAAGCTTTCTTT
TRBD1	few	TRBJ1-2	TRBV27	CASSSDRHYGYTF	TGTGCCAGCAGTTCGGACAGGCACTATGGCTACACCTTC
-	few	TRBJ1-3	TRBV5-5	CASSLWTASGNTIYF	TGTGCCAGCAGCTTGTGGACAGCCTCTGGAAACACCATATATTTT
-	once	TRBJ2-7	TRBV18	CASSPPGLYEQYF	TGTGCCAGCTCACCACCGGGACTTTACGAGCAGTACTTC
-	-	TRBJ2-7	TRBV19	CASSRGLDEQYF	TGTGCCAGTAGCAGGGGCCTGGACGAGCAGTACTTC
TRBD1	-	TRBJ2-7	TRBV6-4	CARSTGGAYEQYF	TGTGCCAGAAGTACAGGGGGCGCCTACGAGCAGTACTTC
-	-	TRBJ2-7	TRBV7-2	CASSLSSLSYEQYF	TGTGCCAGCAGCCTCTCGTCACTATCCTACGAGCAGTACTTC
-	-	TRBJ1-1	TRBV9	CASSVASGGTEAFF	TGTGCCAGCAGCGTAGCATCGGGGGGCACTGAAGCTTTCTTT
-	-	TRBJ1-2	TRBV27	CASSLAGDGGYTF	TGTGCCAGCAGTTTAGCCGGGGATGGTGGCTACACCTTC
-	few	TRBJ2-7	TRBV28	CASSHYEQYF	TGTGCCAGCAGTCACTACGAGCAGTACTTC
TRBD2	-	TRBJ2-7	TRBV11-2	CASSLAWGSGNSYEQYF	TGTGCCAGCAGCTTAGCTTGGGGTAGCGGGAACTCCTACGAGCAGTACTTC
-	-	TRBJ2-5	TRBV11-3	CASSTPGAAEETQYF	TGTGCCAGCAGCACCCCAGGGGCCGCCGAAGAGACCCAGTACTTC
-	-	TRBJ2-2	TRBV28	CASSRRLGNTGELFF	TGTGCCAGCAGCCGTCGACTCGGGAACACCGGGGAGCTGTTTTTT
TRBD1	-	TRBJ2-7	TRBV10-3	CAISGQGLGEQYF	TGTGCCATCAGTGGACAGGGTTTGGGGGAGCAGTACTTC
TRBD1	few	TRBJ1-1	TRBV6-1	CASSVGQANTEAFF	TGTGCCAGCAGTGTTGGACAGGCGAACACTGAAGCTTTCTTT
-	once	TRBJ1-2	TRBV7-3	CASRPDSSYGYTF	TGTGCCAGCAGACCCGACAGTTCCTATGGCTACACCTTC
TRBD1	-	TRBJ1-1	TRBV13	CASSSRTGGLFAEAFF	TGTGCCAGCAGCTCCCGGACAGGGGGGTTGTTCGCTGAAGCTTTCTTT
TRBD2	-	TRBJ2-1	TRBV6-4	CASSNIAGGPYNEQFF	TGTGCCAGCAGTAACATAGCGGGAGGGCCGTACAATGAGCAGTTCTTC
-	-	TRBJ2-7	TRBV7-2	CASSNRRSLYEQYF	TGTGCCAGCAGCAACCGACGGAGCCTCTACGAGCAGTACTTC
TRBD2	-	TRBJ2-7	TRBV9	CASSSLAGGRYEQYF	TGTGCCAGCAGCTCCCTTGCGGGAGGGCGGTACGAGCAGTACTTC
-	once	TRBJ2-7	TRBV4-1	CASSQRQGLEQYF	TGCGCCAGCAGCCAGAGACAGGGACTCGAGCAGTACTTC
-	-	TRBJ2-7	TRBV5-1	CASSLGDTSYEQYF	TGCGCCAGCAGCTTGGGGGACACTTCCTACGAGCAGTACTTC
TRBD2	-	TRBJ2-7	TRBV11-2	CASSFLGSGGYEQYF	TGTGCCAGCAGCTTTTTAGGTAGCGGGGGCTACGAGCAGTACTTC
TRBD2	once	TRBJ2-5	TRBV28	CASSQLAGGPEETQYF	TGTGCCAGCAGTCAGCTAGCGGGAGGGCCGGAGGAGACCCAGTACTTC
-	-	TRBJ2-7	TRBV30	CAWSVLPANYEQYF	TGTGCCTGGAGTGTACTCCCTGCGAACTACGAGCAGTACTTC
-	-	TRBJ2-2	TRBV7-9	CASTPLTSSNTGELFF	TGTGCCAGCACCCCCCTGACTAGTTCGAACACCGGGGAGCTGTTTTTT
TRBD1	-	TRBJ2-3	TRBV4-3	CASSQDGTVPTDTQYF	TGCGCCAGCAGCCAAGATGGGACAGTCCCCACAGATACGCAGTATTTT
-	-	TRBJ2-7	TRBV6-5	CASSYLPRYYEQYF	TGTGCCAGCAGTTACCTCCCGAGGTACTACGAGCAGTACTTC
TRBD1	-	TRBJ1-4	TRBV10-3	CAISDSGTGVSDEKLFF	TGTGCCATCAGTGACAGCGGGACAGGCGTTAGCGACGAAAAACTGTTTTTT
TRBD2	-	TRBJ2-3	TRBV19	CASSRLAGTDTQYF	TGTGCCAGTAGCCGTCTAGCGGGGACAGATACGCAGTATTTT
TRBD2	-	TRBJ2-1	TRBV6-5	CASSYIRLAGKDEQFF	TGTGCCAGCAGTTATATCCGACTAGCGGGAAAGGATGAGCAGTTCTTC
TRBD1	-	TRBJ2-1	TRBV7-9	CASSLGGQGYNEQFF	TGTGCCAGCAGCTTAGGGGGACAGGGGTATAATGAGCAGTTCTTC
TRBD2	few	TRBJ2-2	TRBV19	CASRERGTFTGELFF	TGTGCCAGTAGGGAGCGGGGAACTTTCACCGGGGAGCTGTTTTTT
TRBD1	-	TRBJ1-2	TRBV30	CAWRRGNGTGNF	TGTGCCTGGAGGAGGGGAAACGGGACAGGGAACTTC
-	-	TRBJ2-3	TRBV7-9	CASSVYRDTQYF	TGTGCCAGCAGCGTCTACAGAGATACGCAGTATTTT
TRBD2	-	TRBJ2-1	TRBV2	CASSWTSGKNEQFF	TGTGCCAGTAGCTGGACTAGCGGCAAGAATGAGCAGTTCTTC